The rows below give T cell receptor beta chains drawn from one sample of a study of cytotoxic CD8 clonotypes in ibrutinib-treated CLL. TCRdb's copy holds only in-frame clones and misses some; the assay was immunoSEQ multiplex PCR. Of approximately 16,000 clones listed, approximately 58% are singletons. Sequencing was performed on PBMCs, taken before ibrutinib treatment. The receptors shown here come from a human donor with chronic lymphocytic leukemia. The conserved cysteine and the conserved F or W are not part of the CDR3 here. The order of the fields is clone size, J gene, CDR3 length, V gene, CDR3 protein. Clone size is stated in some rows and not others, as once, few, many or a class when expanded.

clone size: once; J gene: TRBJ1-2; CDR3 length: 14; V gene: TRBV6-5; CDR3 protein: ASSYSTGALGYGYT
clone size: .; J gene: TRBJ1-6; CDR3 length: 16; V gene: TRBV11-2; CDR3 protein: ASSLVTRGTALISPLH
clone size: few; J gene: TRBJ2-1; CDR3 length: 12; V gene: TRBV7-2; CDR3 protein: ASSLAGSYNEQF
clone size: .; J gene: TRBJ1-4; CDR3 length: 13; V gene: TRBV6-6; CDR3 protein: ASSPRGAPNEKLF
clone size: few; J gene: TRBJ1-1; CDR3 length: 11; V gene: TRBV7-9; CDR3 protein: ASSGDRGTEAF
clone size: .; J gene: TRBJ1-5; CDR3 length: 13; V gene: TRBV6-4; CDR3 protein: ASSPFTGFNQPQH
clone size: .; J gene: TRBJ2-2; CDR3 length: 16; V gene: TRBV19; CDR3 protein: ASSPRLAAFPNTGELF
clone size: .; J gene: TRBJ1-4; CDR3 length: 14; V gene: TRBV4-1; CDR3 protein: ASSQSVGRKGEKLF
clone size: .; J gene: TRBJ2-2; CDR3 length: 13; V gene: TRBV6-6; CDR3 protein: ASSPQGAPTGELF
clone size: .; J gene: TRBJ2-1; CDR3 length: 10; V gene: TRBV5-6; CDR3 protein: ASSLKDNEQF
clone size: .; J gene: TRBJ1-5; CDR3 length: 10; V gene: TRBV19; CDR3 protein: ASSIDVEPQH
clone size: .; J gene: TRBJ1-1; CDR3 length: 11; V gene: TRBV15; CDR3 protein: ATSRALFTEAF
clone size: .; J gene: TRBJ2-3; CDR3 length: 11; V gene: TRBV10-3; CDR3 protein: AITGQSTDTQY
clone size: .; J gene: TRBJ2-5; CDR3 length: 13; V gene: TRBV25-1; CDR3 protein: ASSDSDRVQETQY
clone size: few; J gene: TRBJ2-2; CDR3 length: 12; V gene: TRBV19; CDR3 protein: ASVRGGMTGELF
clone size: .; J gene: TRBJ2-3; CDR3 length: 10; V gene: TRBV5-4; CDR3 protein: ASSSVTDTQY
clone size: .; J gene: TRBJ2-1; CDR3 length: 14; V gene: TRBV14; CDR3 protein: ASSQDFTAVYNEQF
clone size: .; J gene: TRBJ1-1; CDR3 length: 14; V gene: TRBV25-1; CDR3 protein: ATRGTDAFMNTEAF
clone size: .; J gene: TRBJ2-1; CDR3 length: 17; V gene: TRBV21-1; CDR3 protein: ASSKPSSGRAVTYNEQF
clone size: .; J gene: TRBJ1-3; CDR3 length: 13; V gene: TRBV5-5; CDR3 protein: ASSLVGGSGNTIY
clone size: .; J gene: TRBJ2-5; CDR3 length: 16; V gene: TRBV19; CDR3 protein: ASSTPRTSGRGGETQY
clone size: medium-sized; J gene: TRBJ2-3; CDR3 length: 12; V gene: TRBV7-9; CDR3 protein: ASSLDRGTDTQY
clone size: few; J gene: TRBJ1-3; CDR3 length: 13; V gene: TRBV5-5; CDR3 protein: ASSRGDTAGNTIY